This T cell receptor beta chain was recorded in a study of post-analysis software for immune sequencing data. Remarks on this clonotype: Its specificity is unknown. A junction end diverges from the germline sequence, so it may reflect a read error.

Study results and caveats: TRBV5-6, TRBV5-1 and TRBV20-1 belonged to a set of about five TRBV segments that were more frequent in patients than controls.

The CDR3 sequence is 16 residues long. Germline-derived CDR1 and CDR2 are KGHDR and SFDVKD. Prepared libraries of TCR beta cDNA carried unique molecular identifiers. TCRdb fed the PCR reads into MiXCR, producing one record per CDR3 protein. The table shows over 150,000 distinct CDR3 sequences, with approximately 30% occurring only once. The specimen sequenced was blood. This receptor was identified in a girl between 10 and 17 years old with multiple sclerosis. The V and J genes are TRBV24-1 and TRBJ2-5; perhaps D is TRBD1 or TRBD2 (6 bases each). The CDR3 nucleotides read TGTGCCACCAGCGATTTCCCGGACAGTCGGGGGAATGAGCAGTACTTC. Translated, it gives CATSDFPDSRGNEQYF.